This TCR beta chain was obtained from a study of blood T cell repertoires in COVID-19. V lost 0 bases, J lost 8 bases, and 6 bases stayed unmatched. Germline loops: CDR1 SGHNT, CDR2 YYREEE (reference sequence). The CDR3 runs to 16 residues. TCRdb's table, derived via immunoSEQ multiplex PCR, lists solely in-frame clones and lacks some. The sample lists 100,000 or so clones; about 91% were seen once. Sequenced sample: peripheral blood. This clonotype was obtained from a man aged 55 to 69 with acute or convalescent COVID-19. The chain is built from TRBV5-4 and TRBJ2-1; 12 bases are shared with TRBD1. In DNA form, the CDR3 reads TGTGCCAGCAGCTTGGCGGGACAGGGGGCGCGATATGAGCAGTTCTTC. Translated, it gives CASSLAGQGARYEQFF.